These T cell receptor beta chains were read from a single sample in a study of OX40 agonist ivuxolimab in advanced cancers. Clones were read by immunoSEQ multiplex PCR, and TCRdb kept only the in-frame ones, dropping some. Of tens of thousands of clones in the sample, 86% were seen once. The input for sequencing was CD4+ or CD8+ T cells sorted from blood, taken in a trial of the OX40 agonist ivuxolimab. All receptors derive from an adult with an advanced solid tumor such as melanoma, head and neck, liver or kidney cancer. Both conserved end residues are trimmed from each CDR3.

V,J,CDR3
TRBV6-1,TRBJ1-3,ASRKESGNTIY
TRBV6-6,TRBJ1-1,ASIRDRGGTEAF
TRBV2,TRBJ1-5,ASSSPQMPQH
TRBV7-6,TRBJ1-4,ASSDGLNEKLF
TRBV11-3,TRBJ1-1,ASSLTGYGTEAF
TRBV6-1,TRBJ2-3,ASSERGGGAFTDTQY
TRBV6-6,TRBJ2-7,ASSYLLTASYEQY
TRBV19,TRBJ2-2,ASSPIQGAANTGELF
TRBV19,TRBJ2-3,ASSIGGRVTDTQY
TRBV6-5,TRBJ1-2,ASSYSTVGHGYT
TRBV7-2,TRBJ2-5,ASSLFSLAGVPEQETQY
TRBV7-9,TRBJ2-3,ASSSTPGLSTDTQY
TRBV30,TRBJ1-6,AWSEGSYNSPLH
TRBV7-9,TRBJ1-4,ASSSNSNEKLF
TRBV18,TRBJ2-3,ASSPSSSST
TRBV5-6,TRBJ1-6,ASSYRTEYNSPLH
TRBV12-5,TRBJ2-3,ASAVALAGVGDTQY
TRBV5-1,TRBJ2-3,ASRTSEIDTQY
TRBV7-2,TRBJ2-7,ASSLLGRRNSDEQY
TRBV27,TRBJ1-6,ASSSYPLNSPLH
TRBV6-4,TRBJ2-1,ASSHRGWEQF
TRBV27,TRBJ2-2,ASSFTGGIGELF
TRBV5-1,TRBJ2-5,ASMAEANFRETQY
TRBV18,TRBJ1-3,ASSPGTPDSGNTIY
TRBV5-8,TRBJ1-5,ASSATGGFSNQPQH
TRBV6-5,TRBJ2-3,ASSIQGQSTDTQY